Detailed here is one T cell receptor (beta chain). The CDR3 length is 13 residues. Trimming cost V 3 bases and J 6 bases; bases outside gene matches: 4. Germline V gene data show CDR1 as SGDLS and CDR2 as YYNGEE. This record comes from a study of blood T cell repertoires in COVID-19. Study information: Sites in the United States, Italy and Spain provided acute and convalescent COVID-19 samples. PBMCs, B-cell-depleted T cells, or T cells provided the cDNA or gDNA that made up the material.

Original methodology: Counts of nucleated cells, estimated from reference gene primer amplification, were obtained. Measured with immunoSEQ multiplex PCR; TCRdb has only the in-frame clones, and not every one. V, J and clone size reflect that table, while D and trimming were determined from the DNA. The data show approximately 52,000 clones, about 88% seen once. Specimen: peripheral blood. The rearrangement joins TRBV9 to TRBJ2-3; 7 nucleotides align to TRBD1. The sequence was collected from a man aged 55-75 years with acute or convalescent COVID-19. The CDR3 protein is CASSETGADTQYF. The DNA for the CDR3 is TGTGCCAGCAGCGAAACAGGGGCTGATACGCAGTATTTT.